The sequence of this T cell receptor (beta chain) was determined in a study of blood T cell repertoires in COVID-19. The ends lost 5 bases at V and 0 bases at J; junction bases unmatched: 8. Germline CDR1 SGHDT, CDR2 YYEEEE. This CDR3 contains 15 residues. Some clones are missing from TCRdb's copy, which holds only in-frame ones; the method was immunoSEQ multiplex PCR. The sample has 55,000 to 90,000 clones, roughly four fifths seen once. Sequenced material: peripheral blood. The sequence derives from a woman aged 65 to 85 with acute or convalescent COVID-19. The chain is built from TRBV5-6 and TRBJ2-7, with 7 nucleotides matching TRBD2. CDR3 amino acids: CASRMRRETSYEQYF. CDR3 nucleotides: TGTGCCAGCAGAATGAGGCGGGAGACCTCCTACGAGCAGTACTTC.